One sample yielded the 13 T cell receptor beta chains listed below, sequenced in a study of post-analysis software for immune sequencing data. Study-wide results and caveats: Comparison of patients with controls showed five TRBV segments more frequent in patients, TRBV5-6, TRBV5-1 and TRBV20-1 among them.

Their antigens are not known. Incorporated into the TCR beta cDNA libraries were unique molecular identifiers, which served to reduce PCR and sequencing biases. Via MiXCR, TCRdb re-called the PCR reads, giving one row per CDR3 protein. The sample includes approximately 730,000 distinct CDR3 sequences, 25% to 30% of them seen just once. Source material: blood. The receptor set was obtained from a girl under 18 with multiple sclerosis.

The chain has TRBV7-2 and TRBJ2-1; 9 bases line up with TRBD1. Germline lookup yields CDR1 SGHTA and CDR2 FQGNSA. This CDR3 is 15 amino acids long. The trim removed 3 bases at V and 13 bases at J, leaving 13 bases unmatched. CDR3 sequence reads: CASSLWGTGTETQFF. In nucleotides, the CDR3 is TGTGCCAGCAGCTTGTGGGGGACAGGGACGGAGACCCAGTTCTTC.

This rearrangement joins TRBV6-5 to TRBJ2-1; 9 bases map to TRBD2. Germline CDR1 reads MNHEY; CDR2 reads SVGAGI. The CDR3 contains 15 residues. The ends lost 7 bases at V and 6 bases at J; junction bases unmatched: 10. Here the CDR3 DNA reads TGTGCCAGCAATGTAGCGGGAGAGAGTGGCAATGAGCAGTTCTTC. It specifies CASNVAGESGNEQFF.

The CDR3 region has the DNA TGTGCCAGCAGTTTTGGACGGATTCAGTCTGCCTACGAGCAGTACTTC. As protein: CASSFGRIQSAYEQYF. The chain links TRBV28 to TRBJ2-7; D is uncertain. Per the germline V gene, CDR1 is MDHEN and CDR2 is SYDVKM. Trimming removed 3 bases at V and 2 bases at J, with 17 bases between. The CDR3 is 16 amino acids. The whole variable domain, filled in from reference TRBV28 and TRBJ2-7, reads DVKVTQSSRYLVKRTGEKVFLECVQDMDHENMFWYRQDPGLGLRLIYFSYDVKMKEKGDIPEGYSVSREKKERFSLILESASTNQTSMYLCASSFGRIQSAYEQYFGPGTRLTVT.

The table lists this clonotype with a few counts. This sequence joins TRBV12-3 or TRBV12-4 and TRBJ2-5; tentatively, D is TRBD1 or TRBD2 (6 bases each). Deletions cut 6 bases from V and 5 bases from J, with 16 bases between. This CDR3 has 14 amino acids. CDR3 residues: CASRMYGGQETQYF. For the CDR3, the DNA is TGTGCCAGCAGAATGTATGGGGGGCAGGAGACCCAGTACTTC.

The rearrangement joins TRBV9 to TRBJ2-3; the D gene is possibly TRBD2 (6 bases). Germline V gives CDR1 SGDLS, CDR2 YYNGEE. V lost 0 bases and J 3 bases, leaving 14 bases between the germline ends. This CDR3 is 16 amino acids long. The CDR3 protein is CASSVAHGSWTDTQYF. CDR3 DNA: TGTGCCAGCAGCGTAGCTCACGGGAGTTGGACAGATACGCAGTATTTT. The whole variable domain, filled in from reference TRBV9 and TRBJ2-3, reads DSGVTQTPKHLITATGQRVTLRCSPRSGDLSVYWYQQSLDQGLQFLIQYYNGEERAKGNILERFSAQQFPDLHSELNLSSLELGDSALYFCASSVAHGSWTDTQYFGPGTRLTVL.

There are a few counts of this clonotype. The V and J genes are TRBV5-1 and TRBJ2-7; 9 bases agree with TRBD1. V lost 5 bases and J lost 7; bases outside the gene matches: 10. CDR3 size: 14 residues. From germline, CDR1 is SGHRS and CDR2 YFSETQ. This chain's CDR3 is CASRSSDRGLEQYF. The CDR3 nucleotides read TGCGCCAGCAGGTCCTCCGACAGGGGGTTGGAGCAGTACTTC.

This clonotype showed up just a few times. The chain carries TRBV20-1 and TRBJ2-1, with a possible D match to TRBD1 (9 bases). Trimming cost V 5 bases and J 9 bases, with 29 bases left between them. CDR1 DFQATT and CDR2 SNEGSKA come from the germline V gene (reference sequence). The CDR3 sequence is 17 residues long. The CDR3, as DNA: TGCAGTGCTTCGGGGGGGGTTACAGGGGGCGGTTTGGGTGAGCAGTTCTTC. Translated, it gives CSASGGVTGGGLGEQFF.

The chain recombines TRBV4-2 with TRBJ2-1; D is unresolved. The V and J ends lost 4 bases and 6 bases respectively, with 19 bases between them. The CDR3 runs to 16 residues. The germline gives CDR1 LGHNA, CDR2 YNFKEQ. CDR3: CASSRSFSTPRNEQFF. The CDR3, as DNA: TGTGCCAGCAGCCGGTCTTTTAGTACGCCGCGCAATGAGCAGTTCTTC.

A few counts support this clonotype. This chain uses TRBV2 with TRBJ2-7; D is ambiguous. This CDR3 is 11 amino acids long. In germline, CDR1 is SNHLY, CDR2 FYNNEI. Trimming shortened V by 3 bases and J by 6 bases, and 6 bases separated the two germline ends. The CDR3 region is CASSDWGEQYF. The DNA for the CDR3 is TGTGCCAGCAGTGACTGGGGCGAGCAGTACTTC.

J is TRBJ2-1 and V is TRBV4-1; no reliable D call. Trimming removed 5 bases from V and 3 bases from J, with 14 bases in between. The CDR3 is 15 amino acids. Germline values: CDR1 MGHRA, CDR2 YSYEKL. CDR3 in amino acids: CASSAGSQNYNEQFF. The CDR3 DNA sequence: TGCGCCAGCAGCGCCGGTTCCCAAAACTACAATGAGCAGTTCTTC.

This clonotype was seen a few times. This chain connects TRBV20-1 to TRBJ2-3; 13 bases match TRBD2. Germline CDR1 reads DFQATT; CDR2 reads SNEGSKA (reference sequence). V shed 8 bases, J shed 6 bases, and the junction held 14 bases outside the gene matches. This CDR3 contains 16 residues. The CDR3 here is CSPGLAGVSFSDTQYF. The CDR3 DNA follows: TGCAGTCCCGGACTAGCGGGAGTCTCCTTCTCGGATACGCAGTATTTT.

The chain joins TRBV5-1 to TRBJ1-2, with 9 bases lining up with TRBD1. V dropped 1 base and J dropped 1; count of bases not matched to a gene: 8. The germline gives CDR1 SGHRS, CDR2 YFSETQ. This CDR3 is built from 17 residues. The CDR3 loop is CASSLFPGQGYNYGYTF. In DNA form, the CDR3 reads TGCGCCAGCAGCTTGTTCCCGGGACAGGGTTATAACTATGGCTACACCTTC.

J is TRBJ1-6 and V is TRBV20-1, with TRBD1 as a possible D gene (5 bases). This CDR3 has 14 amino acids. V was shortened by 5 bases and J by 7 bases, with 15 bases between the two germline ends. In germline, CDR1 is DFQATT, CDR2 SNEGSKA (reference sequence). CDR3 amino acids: CSAAGSFSNSPLHF. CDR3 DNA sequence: TGCAGTGCTGCAGGGTCTTTCTCGAATTCACCCCTCCACTTT.